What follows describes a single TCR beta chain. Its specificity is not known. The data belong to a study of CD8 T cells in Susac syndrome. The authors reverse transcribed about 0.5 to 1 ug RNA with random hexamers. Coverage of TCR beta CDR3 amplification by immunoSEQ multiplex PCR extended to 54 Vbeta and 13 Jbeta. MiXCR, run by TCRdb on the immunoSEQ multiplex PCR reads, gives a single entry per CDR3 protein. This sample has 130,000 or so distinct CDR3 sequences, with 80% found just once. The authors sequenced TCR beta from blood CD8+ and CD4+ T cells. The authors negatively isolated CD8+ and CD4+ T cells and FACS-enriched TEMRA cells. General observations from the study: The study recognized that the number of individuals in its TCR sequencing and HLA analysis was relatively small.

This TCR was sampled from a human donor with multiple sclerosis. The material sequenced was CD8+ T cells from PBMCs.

The CDR3: CASSVRGTPIYEQFF. The CDR3 nucleotides read TGTGCCAGCAGCGTACGGGGGACCCCGATCTATGAGCAGTTCTTC. V and J are TRBV9 and TRBJ2-1, with a tentative D call TRBD2 (6 bases). Germline-derived CDR1 and CDR2 are SGDLS and YYNGEE. Trimming shortened V by 1 base and J by 8 bases, and 16 bases separated the two germline ends. The CDR3 contains 15 residues.